This T cell receptor (beta chain) appears in the sequencing data of a study of blood T cell repertoires in COVID-19 (dated by TCRdb to 2018 to 2021). Turning to the overall study: Samples covering the acute and convalescent phases of COVID-19 were provided by collaborators in the United States, Italy and Spain. The material from the prospective study consisted of cDNA or gDNA derived from T cells, B-cell-depleted T cells, or PBMCs. The repertoires were released in a freely available public database intended as a resource for research on the immune response to SARS-CoV-2. The sample metadata nearly always contained a de-identified subject ID, COVID-19 status, age in years and sex. Samples were obtained from the ongoing ImmuneRACE study (first 160 participants) and from 1,000 to 1,500 subjects provided by 6 global collaborators. Where HLA class I and class II types were available, the types were taken from metadata supplied by the sample provider, not from assay-based typing. Subjects who had been exposed to COVID-19, were actively infected with it, or had recovered from it provided the deeply sampled blood TCRbeta repertoires that made up the dataset.

TCRbeta CDR3 regions were amplified from genomic DNA by means of the immunoSEQ Assay, a bias-controlled multiplex PCR. Concerning the study's data processing: Nucleated cell counts per sample were estimated from amplification of reference gene primers within the assay. To quantify the absolute abundance of each unique TCRbeta CDR3 rearrangement, sequence reads were collapsed and filtered. For each sample, productive Simpson clonality was calculated as the square root of Simpson's diversity index over productive rearrangements. Drawn from immuneACCESS, this table holds only the in-frame rearrangements with V and J called that TCRdb kept. Clones are partly lost; checked studies trace under half to an unresolved V gene and leave the rest unexplained. That table gives V, J and clone size, and the DNA gave D and trimming. The table for this sample lists over 65,000 clones; around 85% of them were counted only once. 9% to 15% of the sample comes from the top ten.

With regard to this clone: It lacks a known antigen. The input lacks base qualities; no much larger clone sits a single base away.

Findings and caveats that apply to the study as a whole: The amount of clinical and demographic metadata varied by source and participant and was provided uncurated.

The collaborating institutions used their own protocols to collect whole blood in K2EDTA tubes. For TCRbeta analysis, collaborators shipped samples as frozen whole blood, isolated PBMCs, or DNA extracted from either of those sample types. This sequence originates from a human donor in a cohort sampled during active COVID-19. Sample: peripheral blood.

The sequenced DNA is TGTGCCAGCAGCTTAGCCCGGAGCTCTGGAAACACCATATATTTT. This translates into CASSLARSSGNTIYF. The chain is made from TRBV11-2 and TRBJ1-3, with no confidently assigned D gene. CDR1 and CDR2 (SGHAT, FQNNGV) derive from the germline V gene. V is reduced by 1 base and J by 0 bases, leaving a spacing of 7 bases between them. Spanning cysteine to phenylalanine, the CDR3 consists of 15 amino acids. CDR3 DNA is the only sequence kept; it has 45 bases, read in frame from the first base.